The 32 T cell receptor beta chains listed next were all sequenced from one sample in a study of blood T cell repertoires in COVID-19. Produced via immunoSEQ multiplex PCR; TCRdb's table is partial and in-frame only. The table records approximately 46,000 clones, 81% of them present only once. Sequencing used peripheral blood. Source of these receptors: a woman aged 80 or over with COVID-19, enrolled during active disease.

The gene calls are TRBV28 and TRBJ1-3; TRBD1 matches at 9 bases. The CDR3 has 15 amino acids. With V trimmed by 6 bases and J by 5 bases, 8 bases remained unmatched. CDR1 is MDHEN and CDR2 is SYDVKM in the germline V gene. DNA for the CDR3: TGTGCCAGCAGCACTGGGACAGGGTATAGAAACACCATATATTTT. Its protein is CASSTGTGYRNTIYF.

Only a few counts were recorded for this clone. V is TRBV6-2 or TRBV6-3 and J is TRBJ2-7, with 10 bases matching TRBD2. Trimming removed 5 bases from V and 0 bases from J; junction bases left unmatched: 7. The CDR3 loop spans 16 amino acids. The germline gives CDR1 MNHEY, CDR2 SVGEGT. The CDR3 here is CASSLGLAGGSYEQYF. The CDR3, as DNA: TGTGCCAGCAGTCTGGGGTTAGCGGGAGGCTCCTACGAGCAGTACTTC.

The DNA for the CDR3 is TGTGCCACCAGTGATGAGCGCGGAAACACCATATATTTT. Amino acid sequence: CATSDERGNTIYF. V is TRBV24-1 and J is TRBJ1-3; no clear D. This CDR3 has 13 residues. The germline CDR1 and CDR2 sequences are KGHDR and SFDVKD. V dropped 3 bases and J dropped 4 bases, with 6 bases sitting between them.

The chain uses TRBV2 and TRBJ2-7; D possibly corresponds to TRBD2 (6 bases). Looked up from germline, CDR1 is SNHLY and CDR2 is FYNNEI. Deletions cut 3 bases from V and 2 bases from J, with 14 bases between. This CDR3 is 15 amino acids long. CDR3 nucleotides: TGTGCCAGCAGTGACAGTCTAGCGAAAACCTACGAGCAGTACTTC. Protein: CASSDSLAKTYEQYF.

The chain couples TRBV19 to TRBJ1-5, with D maybe TRBD1 (5 bases). Per germline, CDR1 LNHDA and CDR2 SQIVND (reference sequence). The CDR3 covers 15 residues. V lost 0 bases and J 3 bases, leaving 9 bases between the germline ends. CDR3 residues: CASSIDSRVNQPQHF. The DNA for the CDR3 is TGTGCCAGTAGTATAGATAGCAGGGTCAATCAGCCCCAGCATTTT.

The chain uses TRBV18 and TRBJ2-2; TRBD2 matches 8 bases. The CDR3 is made up of 16 amino acids. Trimming removed 5 bases from V and 3 bases from J; junction bases left unmatched: 8. Germline CDR1 KGHSH, CDR2 LQKENI. The CDR3 region has the DNA TGTGCCAGCTCAGCGCAAAGAGCGGGAGACACCGGGGAGCTGTTTTTT. Translating it yields CASSAQRAGDTGELFF.

This chain joins TRBV18 and TRBJ2-6, with TRBD1 matching over 12 bases. There are 19 residues in the CDR3. Germline assignment: CDR1 KGHSH and CDR2 LQKENI. The trim removed 0 bases at V and 1 base at J, leaving 4 bases unmatched. CDR3 bases: TGTGCCAGCTCACCACCGTCGGGACAGGGGGCATCTGGGGCCAACGTCCTGACTTTC. Amino acids: CASSPPSGQGASGANVLTF. Combining the CDR3 with reference TRBV18 and TRBJ2-6 gives the whole variable domain NAGVMQNPRHLVRRRGQEARLRCSPMKGHSHVYWYRQLPEEGLKFMVYLQKENIIDESGMPKERFSAEFPKEGPSILRIQQVVRGDSAAYFCASSPPSGQGASGANVLTFGAGSRLTVL.

There are a few counts of this clone. J is TRBJ2-7 and V is TRBV7-8; D perhaps matches TRBD2 (5 bases). Germline CDR1 and CDR2: SGHVS and FQNEAQ. V lost 3 bases and J 0 bases, leaving 12 bases between the germline ends. CDR3 length equals 15 residues. The DNA of the CDR3 is TGTGCCAGCAGCTTGACGGCGGGTTTCTCCTACGAGCAGTACTTC. Translation: CASSLTAGFSYEQYF.

The CDR3 loop is CASSSLRTVLPPHEQYF. The CDR3 DNA sequence: TGTGCCAGCAGCTCCCTTCGGACAGTTCTCCCGCCCCACGAGCAGTACTTC. V gene TRBV11-2 combines with J gene TRBJ2-7; TRBD1 is a possible D gene (6 bases). V shed 4 bases and J shed 5 bases, with 24 bases lying between them. The CDR3 loop spans 17 amino acids. Germline loops: CDR1 SGHAT, CDR2 FQNNGV.

This clone was observed once. J is TRBJ1-5 and V is TRBV7-2; 11 nucleotides agree with TRBD1. Trimming took 3 bases from V and 2 from J; bases not matched to a gene: 3. Germline V CDR1 and CDR2: SGHTA, FQGNSA. The CDR3 is 16 residues long. CDR3 region: CASSFSGQGGNQPQHF. The CDR3 region has the DNA TGTGCCAGCAGCTTTTCGGGACAGGGGGGCAATCAGCCCCAGCATTTT.

The chain carries TRBV7-2 and TRBJ2-7; 8 bases map to TRBD1. V lost 1 base to trimming and J lost 3 bases; unmatched junction nucleotides: 2. Germline lookup yields CDR1 SGHTA and CDR2 FQGNSA. The CDR3 runs to 14 residues. The CDR3 region has the DNA TGTGCCAGCAGCTTAGAACAGGGGGGCTACGAGCAGTACTTC. It translates to CASSLEQGGYEQYF.

The chain uses TRBV11-2 and TRBJ1-2, with TRBD1 as a possible D gene (6 bases). The germline V and J ends were trimmed by 2 bases and 7 bases, with 14 bases remaining between them. CDR3 length: 14 amino acids. Germline values: CDR1 SGHAT, CDR2 FQNNGV. CDR3 residues: CASSLSSGVFGYTF. The CDR3 bases are TGTGCCAGCAGCTTATCCTCAGGGGTTTTTGGCTACACCTTC.

The rearrangement joins TRBV27 to TRBJ1-5, with TRBD1 matching 10 bases. The germline CDR1 and CDR2 sequences are MNHEY and SMNVEV (reference sequence). The CDR3 extends over 14 amino acids. The V segment lost 10 bases and the J segment 4 bases; nucleotides outside the gene matches: 7. The CDR3 loop is CATRDRGRNQPQHF. The CDR3 coding sequence is TGTGCCACCCGGGACAGGGGAAGGAATCAGCCCCAGCATTTT.

The V call is TRBV10-3, the J call TRBJ2-5; weak D call: TRBD2 (5 bases). Trimming cost V 7 bases and J 3 bases, with 9 bases left between them. This CDR3 contains 12 residues. Germline V gives CDR1 ENHRY, CDR2 SYGVKD. The CDR3 loop reads CAIKAAEETQYF. CDR3 DNA: TGTGCCATCAAAGCGGCGGAAGAGACCCAGTACTTC.

The chain is built from TRBV4-2 and TRBJ2-3; D may be TRBD2 (7 bases). The germline CDR1 and CDR2 sequences are LGHNA and YNFKEQ. V dropped 1 base and J dropped 6 bases, with 17 bases sitting between them. CDR3 size: 16 residues. Here the CDR3 reads CASSQVGGGALDTQYF. The CDR3 nucleotides are TGTGCCAGCAGCCAAGTAGGTGGGGGGGCGCTTGATACGCAGTATTTT.

The rearrangement joins TRBV4-1 to TRBJ2-1; 11 bases fit TRBD2. The germline V gene has CDR1 MGHRA and CDR2 YSYEKL. The CDR3 runs to 17 residues. V gave up 2 bases and J gave up 1 base; unmatched junction bases: 4. The CDR3 region is CASSQIAGGGSYNEQFF. In DNA, the CDR3 is TGCGCCAGCAGCCAAATAGCGGGAGGGGGGTCCTACAATGAGCAGTTCTTC.

This chain uses TRBV30 with TRBJ1-5; maybe TRBD1 (6 bases). This CDR3 contains 15 residues. V gave up 0 bases and J gave up 0 bases, with 9 bases separating them. Germline V lookup: CDR1 GTSNPN, CDR2 SVGIG (reference sequence). The CDR3 reads CAWSVPGDSNQPQHF. The CDR3 nucleotides read TGTGCCTGGAGTGTACCAGGGGATAGCAATCAGCCCCAGCATTTT.

The V and J genes are TRBV5-4 and TRBJ2-2; weak D call: TRBD1 (5 bases). This CDR3 is 15 amino acids long. V lost 7 bases, J lost 1 base, and 14 bases lay in between. Germline values: CDR1 SGHNT, CDR2 YYREEE (reference sequence). Here the CDR3 DNA reads TGTGCCAGCGCCCTCACGACAGTGAACACCGGGGAGCTGTTTTTT. The encoded protein is CASALTTVNTGELFF.

Only one count was recorded for this clone. The rearrangement uses TRBV9 and TRBJ2-1, with 7 bases identical to TRBD2. CDR1 and CDR2 (germline): SGDLS, YYNGEE. V was pared by 0 bases and J by 8 bases, with 11 bases of the junction left unmatched. The CDR3 length is 16 residues. The CDR3 is CASSVEWEGLSDEQFF. CDR3 DNA sequence: TGTGCCAGCAGCGTAGAGTGGGAGGGCCTTTCGGATGAGCAGTTCTTC.

The chain joins TRBV5-6 to TRBJ2-7; D gene ambiguous. This CDR3 region has 12 residues. CDR1 is SGHDT, CDR2 YYEEEE, per germline. Trimming shortened V by 2 bases and J by 0 bases, and 3 bases separated the two germline ends. This CDR3 is CASSFGSYEQYF. CDR3 DNA sequence: TGTGCCAGCAGCTTCGGCTCCTACGAGCAGTACTTC.

This clone showed up just once. V gene TRBV5-6 combines with J gene TRBJ1-6; D perhaps matches TRBD1 (6 bases). There are 13 residues in the CDR3. In germline, CDR1 is SGHDT, CDR2 YYEEEE. V was pared by 2 bases and J by 9 bases, with 9 bases between. The CDR3 coding sequence is TGTGCCAGCAGCTTTCCACAGGGTTCACCCCTCCACTTT. Encoded protein: CASSFPQGSPLHF.

The chain combines TRBV2 with TRBJ2-3, with D perhaps matching TRBD1 (5 bases). Trimming took 4 bases from V and 2 from J, leaving 13 bases between them. Germline CDR1 is SNHLY and CDR2 is FYNNEI. This CDR3 contains 15 residues. Written as DNA, the CDR3 is TGTGCCAGCAGTGTTTCGACAGCTTACACAGATACGCAGTATTTT. It specifies CASSVSTAYTDTQYF.

The chain combines TRBV5-1 with TRBJ1-4, with D possibly matching TRBD1 (5 bases). The CDR3 is made up of 15 amino acids. Germline assignment: CDR1 SGHRS and CDR2 YFSETQ. V gave up 5 bases and J gave up 0 bases, with 11 bases separating them. The chain's CDR3 is CASRGGAATNEKLFF. The CDR3 bases are TGCGCCAGCAGGGGAGGGGCCGCAACTAATGAAAAACTGTTTTTT.

The V and J genes are TRBV27 and TRBJ2-5, with D maybe TRBD1 (6 bases). This CDR3 region has 14 residues. Germline V gives CDR1 MNHEY, CDR2 SMNVEV (reference sequence). The ends were cut back, 6 bases at V and 4 bases at J, with 15 bases in the middle. The CDR3 is CASRHTGMGETQYF. CDR3 coding DNA: TGTGCCAGCAGACATACAGGGATGGGAGAGACCCAGTACTTC.

The rearrangement uses TRBV24-1 and TRBJ2-5; TRBD2 is a possible D gene (5 bases). Per germline, CDR1 KGHDR and CDR2 SFDVKD. The CDR3 has 13 amino acids. Trimming took off 7 bases at V and 1 base at J, with 9 bases between the two ends. CDR3 protein: CATRRGSQETQYF. In DNA, the CDR3 is TGTGCCACCAGGCGCGGGTCCCAAGAGACCCAGTACTTC.

The chain joins TRBV18 to TRBJ2-2; the match to TRBD2 covers 7 bases. The CDR3 is made up of 19 amino acids. V shed 1 base and J 4 bases; nucleotides not matched to a gene: 15. CDR1 and CDR2 (germline): KGHSH, LQKENI. The CDR3 DNA sequence: TGTGCCAGCTCACCACTGCATACGGGCGGGAGCAGCGGCACCGGGGAGCTGTTTTTT. Its translation is CASSPLHTGGSSGTGELFF.

V and J are TRBV30 and TRBJ1-5; a possible D gene is TRBD1 (6 bases). Germline CDR1 is GTSNPN and CDR2 is SVGIG (reference sequence). The CDR3 is made up of 14 amino acids. Deletions cut 5 bases from V and 3 bases from J, with 14 bases between. CDR3 coding DNA: TGTGCCTGGGGGGGCAGGGTAACCAATCAGCCCCAGCATTTT. The encoded protein is CAWGGRVTNQPQHF.

The chain joins TRBV5-1 to TRBJ1-2, with D possibly TRBD1 on 6 matching bases. The CDR3 runs 13 residues. Between the trimmed V and J ends, which lost 6 bases and 13 bases, there was a span of 22 bases. Germline values: CDR1 SGHRS, CDR2 YFSETQ. The CDR3 region has the DNA TGCGCCAGCACCAACTTGGGACCAACAGGGCCCACCTTC. It is translated as CASTNLGPTGPTF.

A few counts support this clone. The V gene is TRBV18, the J gene TRBJ2-7; possibly TRBD1 for D (6 bases). CDR3 length: 17 residues. V was pared by 0 bases and J by 2 bases, with 17 bases between. The germline CDR1 and CDR2 sequences are KGHSH and LQKENI. CDR3 bases: TGTGCCAGCTCACCACCGGGGCCCCTTAGGGGGACCTACGAGCAGTACTTC. Its translation: CASSPPGPLRGTYEQYF.

This clone was detected only once. The V and J genes are TRBV28 and TRBJ2-1, with D possibly being TRBD1 (6 bases). V lost 4 bases and J 4 bases, leaving 14 bases between the germline ends. The length of the CDR3 is 15 residues. The germline CDR1 and CDR2 sequences are MDHEN and SYDVKM. This CDR3 reads CASSSLGQTYNEQFF. CDR3 DNA sequence: TGTGCCAGCAGTTCCCTAGGACAGACTTACAATGAGCAGTTCTTC. Based on the CDR3 plus reference TRBV28 and TRBJ2-1, the full variable domain is DVKVTQSSRYLVKRTGEKVFLECVQDMDHENMFWYRQDPGLGLRLIYFSYDVKMKEKGDIPEGYSVSREKKERFSLILESASTNQTSMYLCASSSLGQTYNEQFFGPGTRLTVL.

CDR3 in DNA: TGTGCCAGCAGCGTATCATTACGGGCCGGGGAGCTGTTTTTT. It encodes CASSVSLRAGELFF. V usage is TRBV9 and J usage is TRBJ2-2, with no clear D. V shed 1 base and J shed 6 bases, with 10 bases lying between them. The germline V gene encodes CDR1 SGDLS and CDR2 YYNGEE. This CDR3 comprises 14 residues. The variable domain in full, completed from reference TRBV9 and TRBJ2-2, reads DSGVTQTPKHLITATGQRVTLRCSPRSGDLSVYWYQQSLDQGLQFLIQYYNGEERAKGNILERFSAQQFPDLHSELNLSSLELGDSALYFCASSVSLRAGELFFGEGSRLTVL.

The rearrangement uses TRBV7-2 and TRBJ1-2; D unresolved. Germline values: CDR1 SGHTA, CDR2 FQGNSA. V lost 4 bases and J lost 2, with 14 bases in between. The CDR3 length is 15 residues. CDR3 region: CASSSGSGRNYGYTF. The CDR3 coding sequence is TGTGCCAGCAGCTCTGGGTCCGGGAGGAACTATGGCTACACCTTC.